This TCR beta chain was observed in a study of graft-versus-host responses after intestinal transplantation. Using immunoSEQ multiplex PCR, the repertoire was profiled, and TCRdb retains in-frame clones only, with some absent. The sample has 85,000 to 110,000 clones, roughly 93% seen once. Of note for this clone: The antigen remains undetermined.

V was trimmed by 3 bases and J by 6 bases, leaving 12 bases between them. This CDR3 contains 15 residues. Germline V gene lookup returns CDR1 WNHNN and CDR2 SYGVQD (reference sequence). This rearrangement joins TRBV10-1 to TRBJ1-6; D may be TRBD1 (6 bases). Here the sequenced sample was unstimulated CD8+ T cells sorted from spleen or lymph node cells, taken before intestinal transplant. The TCR comes from a human donor who received an intestinal transplant. In nucleotides, the CDR3 is TGCGCCAGCAGTGAACGCCGGGGGCCTAATTCACCCCTCCACTTT. This sequence encodes CASSERRGPNSPLHF.